The clone carrying this T cell receptor beta chain was counted ten times or more. The antigen remains undetermined. Within the library, unique molecular identifiers were attached to each individual cDNA molecule. TCRdb itself ran the RACE reads through MiXCR, one entry per CDR3 protein. The data show some 36,000 distinct CDR3 sequences, over 9% seen once. The sample is drawn from a study of human T cells and chemical hapten exposure. With 0 bases removed from V and 9 bases from J, the gap between germline ends came to 16 bases. Per the germline V gene, CDR1 is SGHRS and CDR2 is YFSETQ. The CDR3 covers 14 residues. Time point defined: pre-sensitization, week 0. Treatment described: therapeutic diphenylcyclopropenone sensitization with weekly scalp DPC. Sequencing started from total RNA isolated from unfractionated whole blood. General observations from the study: DPC sensitization produced no change in TCRs with frequency above 1 in 1000.

The receptor was isolated from a man aged 45-60 years with alopecia areata. Some clones in this sample may be carry-over from other donors' samples. Specimen: whole blood, collected in connection with sensitization to the hapten diphenylcyclopropenone (DPC). The chain recombines TRBV5-1 with TRBJ2-7, with a tentative D call TRBD1 (6 bases). The CDR3 spells CASSLEGVSISQYF. In DNA form, the CDR3 reads TGCGCCAGCAGCTTGGAGGGGGTTTCCATATCGCAGTACTTC.